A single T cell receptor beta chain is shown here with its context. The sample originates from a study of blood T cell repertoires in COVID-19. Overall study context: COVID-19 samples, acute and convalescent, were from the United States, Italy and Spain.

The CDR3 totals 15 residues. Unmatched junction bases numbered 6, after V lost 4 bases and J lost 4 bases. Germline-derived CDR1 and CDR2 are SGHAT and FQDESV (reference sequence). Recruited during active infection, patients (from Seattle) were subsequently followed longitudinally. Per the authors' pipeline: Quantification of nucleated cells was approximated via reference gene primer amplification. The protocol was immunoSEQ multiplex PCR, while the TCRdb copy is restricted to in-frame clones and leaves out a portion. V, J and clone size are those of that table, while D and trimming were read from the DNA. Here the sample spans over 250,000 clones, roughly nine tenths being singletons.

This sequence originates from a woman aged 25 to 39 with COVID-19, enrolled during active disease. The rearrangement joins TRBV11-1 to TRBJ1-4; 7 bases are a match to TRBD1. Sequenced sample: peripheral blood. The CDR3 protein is CASSSGQAHNEKLFF. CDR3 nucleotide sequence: TGTGCCAGCAGCTCCGGACAGGCCCATAATGAAAAACTGTTTTTT.